A single sample is the source of the 9 T cell receptor beta chains below, sequenced in a study of CD8+ T cells in alopecia areata (dated by TCRdb to 2016 to 2019). The library relied on the immunoSEQ multiplex PCR assay. For TCR sequencing, RNA was extracted from every sample and reverse transcribed into cDNA to serve as template. Not all clones reach the TCRdb copy of this immuneACCESS table, which keeps in-frame sequences only. Checked studies attribute under half of the gap to unresolved V genes and leave the rest unexplained. This sample is represented by 100,000 to 150,000 clones; 40% to 55% of them were singletons. The top ten hold roughly 10% of the sample. The sample was NKG2D-low CD8+ T cells sorted from blood. The intended sense of this specimen's cell subset or site label: sorted CD8+ NKG2D-low blood T cells. These TCRs come from a human donor with alopecia areata.

This chain connects TRBV7-9 to TRBJ2-7; D is unclear. In germline, CDR1 is SEHNR, CDR2 FQNEAQ (reference sequence). The V gene lost 5 bases and the J gene lost 5 bases, with 10 bases spanning the gap. This CDR3 has 12 residues. The CDR3 region is CASSPPLHEQYF. The CDR3 coding sequence is TGTGCCAGCAGCCCGCCCCTGCACGAGCAGTACTTC.

This clone was seen a handful of times. The chain is built from TRBV29-1 and TRBJ2-1; D possibly corresponds to TRBD2 (6 bases). The CDR3 runs to 15 residues. Germline CDR1 reads SQVTM; CDR2 reads ANQGSEA. Trimming pared 7 bases from V and 8 bases from J, leaving 24 bases between. This chain's CDR3 is CSATDLGTSSYEQFF. CDR3 in DNA: TGCAGCGCTACCGACCTGGGAACTAGCAGCTATGAGCAGTTCTTC.

This rearrangement joins TRBV28 to TRBJ2-7, with D possibly matching TRBD1 (6 bases). The length of the CDR3 is 12 residues. CDR1 MDHEN and CDR2 SYDVKM come from the germline V gene. Trimming removed 7 bases from V and 1 base from J, with 8 bases in between. This CDR3 reads CASTGESYEQYF. The CDR3 DNA reads TGTGCCAGCACAGGGGAATCCTACGAGCAGTACTTC.

V gene TRBV4-1 combines with J gene TRBJ1-5, with D hard to call. The CDR3 loop spans 12 amino acids. Germline CDR1 is MGHRA and CDR2 is YSYEKL. V was clipped by 1 base and J by 8 bases, with 6 bases between them. CDR3 protein: CASSQVGEPQHF. The CDR3 DNA follows: TGCGCCAGCAGCCAAGTAGGAGAGCCCCAGCATTTT.

The J gene is TRBJ1-1, the V gene TRBV25-1, with D maybe TRBD1 (5 bases). Between the trimmed V and J ends, which lost 4 bases and 1 base, there was a span of 7 bases. The CDR3 consists of 13 residues. Germline V CDR1 and CDR2: MGHDK, SYGVNS. DNA for the CDR3: TGTGCCAGCAGTGCGCAGGGGAACACTGAAGCTTTCTTT. It translates to CASSAQGNTEAFF.

The chain couples TRBV5-1 to TRBJ2-7; the match to TRBD2 covers 10 bases. This CDR3 contains 16 residues. Germline V CDR1 and CDR2: SGHRS, YFSETQ. J was trimmed by 1 base and V by 2 bases; bases with no gene match: 6. For the CDR3, the DNA is TGCGCCAGCAGCTTTTTTGGGACTAGCGCGTCCTACGAGCAGTACTTC. Amino acids: CASSFFGTSASYEQYF.

This clone appeared a few times. The rearrangement joins TRBV18 to TRBJ2-5, with a possible D match to TRBD2 (6 bases). In germline, CDR1 is KGHSH, CDR2 LQKENI. There are 14 residues in the CDR3. V was shortened by 3 bases and J by 5 bases, with 13 bases between the two germline ends. The CDR3 sequence: CASSPGRGYETQYF. DNA for the CDR3: TGTGCCAGCTCACCTGGCCGGGGGTACGAGACCCAGTACTTC. The whole variable domain, filled in from reference TRBV18 and TRBJ2-5, reads NAGVMQNPRHLVRRRGQEARLRCSPMKGHSHVYWYRQLPEEGLKFMVYLQKENIIDESGMPKERFSAEFPKEGPSILRIQQVVRGDSAAYFCASSPGRGYETQYFGPGTRLLVL.

This clone has just one count. The chain combines TRBV6-5 with TRBJ2-5; a weak D match, TRBD2 (5 bases). Trimming removed 8 bases at V and 2 bases at J, with 9 bases between. The V gene's germline CDR1 is MNHEY and CDR2 SVGAGI. This CDR3 is built from 12 residues. The CDR3 DNA is TGTGCCAGCGGAGGATCACAAGAGACCCAGTACTTC. It specifies CASGGSQETQYF.

In its sample, this clone was seen a few times. This chain uses TRBV29-1 with TRBJ2-7, with 9 bases lining up with TRBD1. Germline-derived CDR1 and CDR2 are SQVTM and ANQGSEA. The CDR3 has 13 residues. The DNA for the CDR3 is TGCAGTGATAGACAGGGGGGATCCTACGAGCAGTACTTC. It specifies CSDRQGGSYEQYF.